The 14 T cell receptor beta chains below all came from one sample that was sequenced in a study of shared clonotypes between healthy human individuals. Profiling relied on immunoSEQ multiplex PCR, and the TCRdb table lists in-frame clones only, not all of them. The repertoire holds about 2 million clones, about 95% seen once, with about 0.13% in the top ten. Sequencing was carried out using naive CD4+ T cells sorted from blood. Subset meaning: CD45RA+ positively selected. The source is a man aged 18 to 35 in good health.

This chain uses TRBV4-1 with TRBJ2-7; tentatively, D is TRBD1 (5 bases). The germline CDR1 and CDR2 sequences are MGHRA and YSYEKL. Trimming took off 0 bases at V and 0 bases at J, with 9 bases between the two ends. This CDR3 is built from 15 residues. The CDR3 DNA reads as TGCGCCAGCAGCCAAGATAGGGGCCTCTCCTACGAGCAGTACTTC. Its protein product is CASSQDRGLSYEQYF.

The table lists this clone with a count of one. In nucleotides, the CDR3 is TGTGCCAGCAGTTACTCTGCGGGGGCGCACACAGATACGCAGTATTTT. Protein product: CASSYSAGAHTDTQYF. The V gene is TRBV6-5, the J gene TRBJ2-3, with a tentative D call TRBD2 (7 bases). This CDR3 spans 16 amino acids. The germline V gene encodes CDR1 MNHEY and CDR2 SVGAGI. V was clipped by 0 bases and J by 2 bases, with 12 bases between them.

A remark on this clone: This likely comes from a read error, as the CDR3 has no conserved phenylalanine or tryptophan at its end. Because the CDR3's place on the DNA is in doubt, the DNA is left out and the CDR3 is given as listed by TCRdb. The V call is TRBV21-1, the J call TRBJ1-6. TRBV21-1 is tagged as a pseudogene. The CDR3 has 10 residues if both end residues are counted. This CDR3 is CAILAGSLRT.

The chain has TRBV19 and TRBJ1-6; 7 bases agree with TRBD1. V was clipped by 4 bases and J by 5 bases; unmatched bases: 5. Germline V CDR1 and CDR2: LNHDA, SQIVND (reference sequence). The CDR3 totals 15 residues. The CDR3 region is CASSTGQANNSPLHF. For the CDR3, the DNA is TGTGCCAGTAGTACCGGACAGGCTAATAATTCACCCCTCCACTTT.

In its sample, this clone was seen once. A much larger clonotype is one base distant, so this may be a read error. The V gene is TRBV4-2, the J gene TRBJ2-5; maybe TRBD2 (6 bases). V lost 5 bases, J lost 4 bases, and 20 bases lay in between. CDR3 length equals 16 residues. Germline lookup yields CDR1 LGHNA and CDR2 YNFKEQ. CDR3 nucleotide sequence: TGTGCCAGCAGCAAAGGGACTGCGGGGAGCGGAGAGACCCAGTACTTC. This codes for CASSKGTAGSGETQYF.

The chain carries TRBV6-1 and TRBJ1-5; no clear D gene. This CDR3 region has 14 residues. In germline, CDR1 is MNHNS, CDR2 SASEGT. V was clipped by 7 bases and J by 2 bases, with 12 bases between them. CDR3 loop: CASKEESGNQPQHF. The CDR3 DNA reads TGTGCCAGCAAAGAGGAATCGGGCAATCAGCCCCAGCATTTT.

The V and J genes are TRBV28 and TRBJ2-5; 7 positions agree with TRBD1. CDR1 is MDHEN, CDR2 SYDVKM, per germline. V lost 3 bases, J lost 1 base, and 8 bases stayed unmatched. There are 16 residues in the CDR3. The CDR3 DNA is TGTGCCAGCAGTTTCATTAAAGGACAGGTCCAAGAGACCCAGTACTTC. Residues: CASSFIKGQVQETQYF.

This chain joins TRBV5-6 and TRBJ2-5; 9 bases are a match to TRBD1. The germline V gene has CDR1 SGHDT and CDR2 YYEEEE. The J segment lost 1 base and the V segment lost 4 bases, leaving 5 bases of the junction unmatched. The CDR3 consists of 15 residues. The CDR3 DNA reads TGTGCCAGCAGCCAAGGACAGGGGATCCAAGAGACCCAGTACTTC. Translating gives CASSQGQGIQETQYF.

In the case of this clone: Additional DNA sequences in this sample encode the identical CDR3. The chain uses TRBV18 and TRBJ2-7; D perhaps matches TRBD2 (6 bases). The CDR3 totals 13 residues. CDR1 KGHSH and CDR2 LQKENI come from the germline V gene. The V gene lost 4 bases and the J gene lost 0 bases, with 7 bases spanning the gap. The CDR3 DNA sequence: TGTGCCAGCTCACTAGCGGACTCCTACGAGCAGTACTTC. Translating gives CASSLADSYEQYF.

The chain uses TRBV25-1 and TRBJ1-1; tentative D call: TRBD1 (5 bases). CDR3 length equals 15 residues. V dropped 4 bases and J dropped 0 bases, with 12 bases sitting between them. Per the germline V gene, CDR1 is MGHDK and CDR2 is SYGVNS. CDR3 nucleotide sequence: TGTGCCAGCAGTGTGGGGCAGACCATGAACACTGAAGCTTTCTTT. Translation gives CASSVGQTMNTEAFF.

The V and J genes are TRBV27 and TRBJ2-7; D gene ambiguous. CDR1 and CDR2 (germline): MNHEY, SMNVEV (reference sequence). The length of the CDR3 is 14 residues. Trimming removed 2 bases from V and 3 bases from J, with 11 bases in between. DNA of the CDR3: TGTGCCAGCAGTTTAGGTAACCCGAACTACGAGCAGTACTTC. It translates to CASSLGNPNYEQYF.

The V and J genes are TRBV19 and TRBJ2-6; no clear D gene. Trimming stripped 5 bases from V and 0 bases from J, with 11 bases between. This CDR3 is built from 16 residues. From germline, CDR1 is LNHDA and CDR2 SQIVND (reference sequence). The CDR3 nucleotides are TGTGCCAGTAGTCCCCGGACGGGCTCTGGGGCCAACGTCCTGACTTTC. Its protein is CASSPRTGSGANVLTF.

The chain combines TRBV11-3 with TRBJ2-2, with 9 positions matching TRBD1. The V segment lost 6 bases and the J segment 7 bases; nucleotides outside the gene matches: 9. Germline CDR1 SGHNT, CDR2 YENEEA. The CDR3 has 15 amino acids. The CDR3, as DNA: TGTGCCAGCAGTCCCGGACAGGGGAGGAGCGGGGAGCTGTTTTTT. Amino acid sequence: CASSPGQGRSGELFF.

The V gene is TRBV11-2, the J gene TRBJ1-1, with D possibly being TRBD1 (6 bases). Germline V gives CDR1 SGHAT, CDR2 FQNNGV. V lost 5 bases and J 4 bases, leaving 17 bases between the germline ends. CDR3 size: 15 residues. The CDR3 is CASSPSGGKGTEAFF. Written as DNA, the CDR3 is TGTGCCAGCAGCCCTTCCGGGGGCAAGGGCACTGAAGCTTTCTTT. Complete variable domain (other parts from reference TRBV11-2 and TRBJ1-1): EAGVAQSPRYKIIEKRQSVAFWCNPISGHATLYWYQQILGQGPKLLIQFQNNGVVDDSQLPKDRFSAERLKGVDSTLKIQPAKLEDSAVYLCASSPSGGKGTEAFFGQGTRLTVV.